This T cell receptor beta chain is from a study of blood T cell repertoires in COVID-19. Turning to the study itself: Sites across the United States, Italy and Spain contributed samples from acute and convalescent COVID-19. T cells, B-cell-depleted T cells, or PBMCs supplied cDNA or gDNA.

As originally analysed: Quantification of nucleated cells was approximated via reference gene primer amplification. Profiling relied on immunoSEQ multiplex PCR, and the TCRdb table lists in-frame clones only, not all of them. D and trimming come from the DNA, and the V and J calls and clone size come from that table. The repertoire holds 240,000 or so clones, with around 90% as singletons. The specimen was peripheral blood. The receptor was derived from a man aged 55 to 70 who had recovered from COVID-19.

This chain's CDR3 is CASSKVPPGTGGRETQYF. Written as DNA, the CDR3 is TGTGCCAGCAGCAAAGTCCCCCCCGGGACAGGGGGGCGGGAGACCCAGTACTTC. The gene calls are TRBV21-1 and TRBJ2-5; TRBD1 was called by the table and not checked on the DNA. TRBV21-1 counts as a pseudogene. This CDR3 comprises 18 residues.